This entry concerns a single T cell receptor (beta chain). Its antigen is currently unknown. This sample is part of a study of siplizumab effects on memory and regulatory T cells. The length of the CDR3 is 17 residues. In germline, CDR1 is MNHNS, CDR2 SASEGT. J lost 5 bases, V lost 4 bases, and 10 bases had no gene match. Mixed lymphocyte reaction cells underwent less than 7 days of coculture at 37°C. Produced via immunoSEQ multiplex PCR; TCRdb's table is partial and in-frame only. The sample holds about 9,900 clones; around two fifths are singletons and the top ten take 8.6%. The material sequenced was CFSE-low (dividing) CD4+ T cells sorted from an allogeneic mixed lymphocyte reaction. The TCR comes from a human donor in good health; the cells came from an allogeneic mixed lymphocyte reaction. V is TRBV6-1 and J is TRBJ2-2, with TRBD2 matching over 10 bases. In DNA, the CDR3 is TGTGCCAGCAGTGCTCTAGCGGGAGTATTGCGGACCGGGGAGCTGTTTTTT. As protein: CASSALAGVLRTGELFF.